Sequencing of this T cell receptor (beta chain) was carried out in a study of cytomegalovirus exposure and HLA in healthy donors. Study context: One earlier analysis, a look at approximately 190 million T cells, found roughly 110 million unique TCR beta sequences.

Study-wide results and limits: In a later analysis, most CMV-associated TCR beta chains appeared HLA-restricted. The investigators catalogued 150 to 200 TCR beta chains as cytomegalovirus-associated.

The study ran its PCR with 60 Vbeta and 13 Jbeta primers. TCRdb's copy holds only in-frame clones and misses some; the assay was immunoSEQ multiplex PCR. The sample holds 95,000 or so clones, about 74% seen once. The table lists this clone with a few counts. No antigen is known for it. In germline, CDR1 is MNHNS, CDR2 SASEGT. Trimming pared 3 bases from V and 6 bases from J, leaving 14 bases between. The CDR3 loop spans 14 amino acids. The sequence was collected from a woman aged 45-65 years in good health and CMV-seropositive. The gene calls are TRBV6-1 and TRBJ1-1; D ambiguous. Sequencing was done on a sample of PBMCs. CDR3 sequence reads: CASSDYGRTSEAFF. In DNA, the CDR3 is TGTGCCAGCAGTGATTATGGAAGGACTTCTGAAGCTTTCTTT.